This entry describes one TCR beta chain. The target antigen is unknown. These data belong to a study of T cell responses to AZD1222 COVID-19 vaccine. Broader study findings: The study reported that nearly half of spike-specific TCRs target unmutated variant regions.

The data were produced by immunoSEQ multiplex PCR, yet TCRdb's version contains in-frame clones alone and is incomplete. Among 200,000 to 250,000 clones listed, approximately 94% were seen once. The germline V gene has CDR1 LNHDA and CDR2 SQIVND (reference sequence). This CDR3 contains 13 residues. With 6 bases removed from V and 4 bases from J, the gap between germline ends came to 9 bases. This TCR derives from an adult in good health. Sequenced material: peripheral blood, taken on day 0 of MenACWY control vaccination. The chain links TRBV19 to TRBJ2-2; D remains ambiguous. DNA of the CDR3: TGTGCCAGTAGACCCCCGGGCACCGGGGAGCTGTTTTTT. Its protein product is CASRPPGTGELFF.